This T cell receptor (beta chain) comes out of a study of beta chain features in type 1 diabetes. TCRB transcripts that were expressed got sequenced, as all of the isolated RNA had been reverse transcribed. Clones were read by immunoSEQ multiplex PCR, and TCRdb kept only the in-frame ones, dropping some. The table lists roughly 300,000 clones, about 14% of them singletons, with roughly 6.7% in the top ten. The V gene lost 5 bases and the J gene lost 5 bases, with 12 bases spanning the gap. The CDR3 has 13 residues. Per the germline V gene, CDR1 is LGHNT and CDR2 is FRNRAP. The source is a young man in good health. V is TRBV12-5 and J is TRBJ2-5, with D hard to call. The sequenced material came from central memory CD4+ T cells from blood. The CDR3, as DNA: TGTGCTAGTGGTCGCCCCCCCGGGGAGACCCAGTACTTC. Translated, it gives CASGRPPGETQYF.